One and the same sample provided the 16 T cell receptor beta chains below, sequenced in a study of memory CD4+ T cells and cytomegalovirus serostatus. This table comes from immunoSEQ multiplex PCR, and its TCRdb copy is limited to in-frame clones, with some not included. Found here are about 82,000 clones, approximately 84% of them singletons; the top ten hold less than 0.9%. Single viable CD3+CD4+CD8-CD45RO+ cells were sorted as the memory CD4+ T cells. Sequencing input: memory CD4+ T cells from blood. These receptor sequences come from an adult in good health and CMV-seronegative.

The chain links TRBV30 to TRBJ1-6; 9 bases map to TRBD1. This CDR3 comprises 13 residues. Germline CDR1 and CDR2: GTSNPN and SVGIG (reference sequence). The CDR3, as DNA: TGTGCTGGGACAGGGTCGGCTAATTCACCCCTCCACTTT. This gives the protein CAGTGSANSPLHF.

The rearrangement links TRBV5-1 to TRBJ2-3; the D gene could be TRBD1 or TRBD2 (6 bases each). V was clipped by 0 bases and J by 3 bases, with 8 bases between them. This CDR3 region has 14 residues. Looked up from germline, CDR1 is SGHRS and CDR2 is YFSETQ. The CDR3 nucleotides read TGCGCCAGCAGCTTGGGGGGGGCAACAGATACGCAGTATTTT. Protein: CASSLGGATDTQYF.

The chain uses TRBV2 and TRBJ2-7, with D hard to call. Germline-derived CDR1 and CDR2 are SNHLY and FYNNEI. The CDR3 spans 11 residues. The germline V and J ends were trimmed by 7 bases and 3 bases, with 7 bases remaining between them. CDR3 sequence (DNA): TGTGCCAGCACGACCCTCTACGAGCAGTACTTC. Its protein is CASTTLYEQYF.

V usage is TRBV2 and J usage is TRBJ1-4, with D hard to call. The length of the CDR3 is 14 residues. Germline CDR1 reads SNHLY; CDR2 reads FYNNEI. Trimming left V 4 bases short and J 8 bases short, with 14 bases between. The CDR3 DNA reads as TGTGCCAGCAGTGTACGACGGGGAGGGGAAAAACTGTTTTTT. Translated: CASSVRRGGEKLFF.

The rearrangement links TRBV5-1 to TRBJ1-3; no reliable D call. The CDR3 extends over 13 amino acids. With 0 bases removed from V and 2 bases from J, the gap between germline ends came to 3 bases. The germline V gene has CDR1 SGHRS and CDR2 YFSETQ. Written as DNA, the CDR3 is TGCGCCAGCAGCTTGGTAGCTGGAAACACCATATATTTT. Its translation: CASSLVAGNTIYF.

The chain couples TRBV7-9 to TRBJ1-5; D is uncertain. CDR1 and CDR2 (germline): SEHNR, FQNEAQ (reference sequence). The CDR3 is 14 amino acids. The V gene lost 1 base and the J gene lost 5 bases, with 9 bases spanning the gap. CDR3 nucleotide sequence: TGTGCCAGCAGCTTAGGCGGAGGTGATCAGCCCCAGCATTTT. Translating it yields CASSLGGGDQPQHF. Together with reference TRBV7-9 and TRBJ1-5, the CDR3 gives the full variable domain: DTGVSQNPRHKITKRGQNVTFRCDPISEHNRLYWYRQTLGQGPEFLTYFQNEAQLEKSRLLSDRFSAERPKGSFSTLEIQRTEQGDSAMYLCASSLGGGDQPQHFGDGTRLSIL.

For the CDR3, the DNA is TGTGCCAGCAGCCCCGGGGGGAAGACCCAGTACTTC. Protein: CASSPGGKTQYF. V is TRBV6-6 and J is TRBJ2-5; 7 bases line up with TRBD2. The CDR3 is 12 amino acids. The V segment lost 6 bases and the J segment 6 bases; nucleotides outside the gene matches: 4. Germline V CDR1 and CDR2: MNHNY, SVGAGI (reference sequence).

The chain employs TRBV28 and TRBJ2-7, with D perhaps TRBD2 (6 bases). Germline values: CDR1 MDHEN, CDR2 SYDVKM. This CDR3 is 13 amino acids long. The V and J ends lost 4 bases and 5 bases respectively, with 12 bases between them. The CDR3 DNA reads TGTGCCAGCAGTTGGCCGGGGGACCACGAGCAGTACTTC. Residues: CASSWPGDHEQYF.

CDR3 in DNA: TGTGCCAGCAGCTTGGGTTCCGGGAGGGCTTTCTTT. This translates into CASSLGSGRAFF. V usage is TRBV5-8 and J usage is TRBJ1-1; D remains unclear. CDR1 is SGHTS, CDR2 YDEGEE, per germline. The CDR3 loop spans 12 amino acids. Trimming took 0 bases from V and 11 from J, leaving 11 bases between them.

The chain recombines TRBV7-6 with TRBJ2-2, with a possible D match to TRBD1 (6 bases). Trimming left V 6 bases short and J 4 bases short, with 15 bases between. Germline V gene data show CDR1 as SGHVS and CDR2 as FNYEAQ. This CDR3 contains 15 residues. In nucleotides, the CDR3 is TGTGCCAGCAGTTGGACACAGGGTGGCACCGGGGAGCTGTTTTTT. Protein: CASSWTQGGTGELFF.

The V gene is TRBV5-1, the J gene TRBJ1-2, with D possibly matching TRBD1 (6 bases). The CDR3 extends over 13 amino acids. Germline-derived CDR1 and CDR2 are SGHRS and YFSETQ. The germline V and J ends were trimmed by 0 bases and 6 bases, with 9 bases remaining between them. The CDR3, as DNA: TGCGCCAGCAGCTTGGAGGGGGTGGATGGCTACACCTTC. The encoded protein is CASSLEGVDGYTF.

The chain employs TRBV7-2 and TRBJ1-2; 7 positions match TRBD1. The CDR3 runs to 13 residues. Germline values: CDR1 SGHTA, CDR2 FQGNSA. V was clipped by 5 bases and J by 2 bases; unmatched bases: 2. This chain's CDR3 is CASSPGQNYGYTF. The DNA of the CDR3 is TGTGCCAGCAGCCCGGGACAGAACTATGGCTACACCTTC.

The rearrangement uses TRBV11-1 and TRBJ2-3; 7 bases are a match to TRBD1. There are 13 residues in the CDR3. V lost 4 bases to trimming and J lost 9 bases; unmatched junction nucleotides: 7. From germline, CDR1 is SGHAT and CDR2 FQDESV (reference sequence). CDR3 DNA sequence: TGTGCCAGCAGCTCCCGCGACAGGGCGACGCAGTATTTT. Its protein is CASSSRDRATQYF.

The chain employs TRBV10-1 and TRBJ1-3; unclear D gene. Germline lookup yields CDR1 WNHNN and CDR2 SYGVQD (reference sequence). CDR3 length: 15 amino acids. The V and J ends lost 3 bases and 4 bases respectively, with 13 bases between them. The DNA of the CDR3 is TGCGCCAGCAGTGATTTGTTAGGAGCCGGAAACACCATATATTTT. Amino acids: CASSDLLGAGNTIYF.

The chain is built from TRBV19 and TRBJ2-2; weak D call: TRBD1 (6 bases). V dropped 7 bases and J dropped 0 bases, with 21 bases sitting between them. This CDR3 has 18 amino acids. Germline CDR1 reads LNHDA; CDR2 reads SQIVND (reference sequence). In DNA form, the CDR3 reads TGTGCCAGTACCCCAAACCTTTACAGGGCTACGAACACCGGGGAGCTGTTTTTT. Translated, it gives CASTPNLYRATNTGELFF. The full variable domain, with the rest looked up from reference TRBV19 and TRBJ2-2, is DGGITQSPKYLFRKEGQNVTLSCEQNLNHDAMYWYRQDPGQGLRLIYYSQIVNDFQKGDIAEGYSVSREKKESFPLTVTSAQKNPTAFYLCASTPNLYRATNTGELFFGEGSRLTVL.

The V gene is TRBV4-2, the J gene TRBJ2-3, with D perhaps matching TRBD1 or TRBD2 (6 bases each). This CDR3 region has 17 residues. V was clipped by 4 bases and J by 1 base, with 18 bases between them. Germline CDR1 reads LGHNA; CDR2 reads YNFKEQ. The DNA for the CDR3 is TGTGCCAGCAGCCCTAGGGGGGCTAGCGATGGCACAGATACGCAGTATTTT. Translating it yields CASSPRGASDGTDTQYF.